This T cell receptor beta chain was recorded in a study of shared clonotypes between healthy human individuals. Regarding the study as a whole: The small donor group covered limited genetic and exposure diversity.

With regard to this clone: Its antigen remains unidentified. At the DNA level, this CDR3 is encoded by other sequences in the same sample as well.

Every donor, a Caucasian adult, lived in Nashville, Tennessee. Sequencing was performed with immunoSEQ multiplex PCR; in TCRdb, only in-frame clones are kept and a portion is missing. The repertoire holds hundreds of thousands of clones, about 74% seen once, with around 12% in the top ten. The germline V and J ends were trimmed by 5 bases and 4 bases, with 15 bases remaining between them. The germline CDR1 and CDR2 sequences are MDHEN and SYDVKM. The CDR3 length is 14 residues. Sequencing was carried out using PBMCs. The chain employs TRBV28 and TRBJ2-7; TRBD1 might be the D (5 bases). This clonotype was obtained from a woman between 40 and 50 years old in good health. Some clones in this sample may be carry-over from other donors' samples. This CDR3 reads CASSPGREPYEQYF. The CDR3 DNA follows: TGTGCCAGCAGTCCCGGCAGGGAACCTTACGAGCAGTACTTC.